This T cell receptor beta chain was documented in a study of cytomegalovirus exposure and HLA in healthy donors. Background on the study: Around 79 million unique TCRs, all from HLA-typed donors, were included in an early release of the data. Study-wide points: A later analysis reportedly found that, within productive TCRs, an Asian-associated ancestry cluster had fewer N-insertions than the mean observed across the approximately 690 donors.

The PCR was carried out with 60 Vbeta primers and 13 Jbeta primers. Profiling relied on immunoSEQ multiplex PCR, and the TCRdb table lists in-frame clones only, not all of them. The sample has over 95,000 clones, over 60% seen once. To note about this clone: Its antigen is currently unknown.

Trimming cost V 0 bases and J 3 bases, with 13 bases left between them. CDR3 size: 15 residues. Germline loops: CDR1 SGDLS, CDR2 YYNGEE. This chain connects TRBV9 to TRBJ2-7; TRBD1 might be the D (5 bases). This clonotype was sampled from a female donor in good health and CMV-seronegative. The source material was PBMCs. This CDR3 reads CASSVAPGPDYEQYF. DNA for the CDR3: TGTGCCAGCAGCGTAGCCCCAGGGCCCGACTACGAGCAGTACTTC. The variable domain in full, with the rest retrieved from reference TRBV9 and TRBJ2-7, is DSGVTQTPKHLITATGQRVTLRCSPRSGDLSVYWYQQSLDQGLQFLIQYYNGEERAKGNILERFSAQQFPDLHSELNLSSLELGDSALYFCASSVAPGPDYEQYFGPGTRLTVT.